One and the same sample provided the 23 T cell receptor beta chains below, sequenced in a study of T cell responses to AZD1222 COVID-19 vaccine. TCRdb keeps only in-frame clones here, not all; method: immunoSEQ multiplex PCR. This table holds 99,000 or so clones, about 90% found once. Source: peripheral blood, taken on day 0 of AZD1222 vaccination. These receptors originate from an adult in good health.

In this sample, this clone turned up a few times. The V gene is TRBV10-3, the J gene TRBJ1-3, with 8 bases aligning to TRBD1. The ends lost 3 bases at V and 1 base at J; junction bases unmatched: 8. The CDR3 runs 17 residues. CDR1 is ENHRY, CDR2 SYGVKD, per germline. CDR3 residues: CAISDSTGGKSGNTIYF. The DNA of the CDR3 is TGTGCCATCAGTGATTCTACAGGGGGAAAATCTGGAAACACCATATATTTT.

The CDR3 spells CASRIRGAGETQYF. The CDR3 DNA reads TGTGCCAGCAGAATAAGGGGGGCGGGAGAGACCCAGTACTTC. The V gene is TRBV7-8, the J gene TRBJ2-5; D assignment may be TRBD1 or TRBD2 (6 bases each). The V end lost 6 bases, the J end lost 4 bases, and 15 bases lay between the germline ends. This CDR3 comprises 14 residues. In germline, CDR1 is SGHVS, CDR2 FQNEAQ.

The CDR3 loop reads CASSFRGYEKLFF. The CDR3 bases are TGTGCCAGCAGCTTTAGGGGGTATGAAAAACTGTTTTTT. The chain employs TRBV11-3 and TRBJ1-4, with D tentatively TRBD1 (6 bases). Germline CDR1 is SGHNT and CDR2 is YENEEA. Trimming left V 3 bases short and J 6 bases short, with 8 bases between. This CDR3 comprises 13 residues.

The CDR3 sequence: CASSTGGSGRTDTQYF. The CDR3 nucleotides are TGTGCCAGTAGTACCGGGGGGAGCGGGCGGACAGATACGCAGTATTTT. This chain uses TRBV19 with TRBJ2-3; 7 bases agree with TRBD2. The CDR3 runs to 16 residues. V dropped 4 bases and J dropped 3; count of bases not matched to a gene: 10. CDR1 and CDR2 from the germline V gene are LNHDA and SQIVND (reference sequence).

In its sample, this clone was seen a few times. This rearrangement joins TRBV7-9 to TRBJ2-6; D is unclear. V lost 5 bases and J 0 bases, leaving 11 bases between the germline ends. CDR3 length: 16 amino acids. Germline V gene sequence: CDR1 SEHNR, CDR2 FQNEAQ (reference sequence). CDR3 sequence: CASSPYPFSGANVLTF. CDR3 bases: TGTGCCAGCAGCCCCTACCCCTTCTCTGGGGCCAACGTCCTGACTTTC.

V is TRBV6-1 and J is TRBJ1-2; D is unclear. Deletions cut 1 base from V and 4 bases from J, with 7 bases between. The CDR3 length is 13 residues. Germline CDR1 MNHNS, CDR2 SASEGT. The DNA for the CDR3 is TGTGCCAGCAGTGAAGAGACTAGCTATGGCTACACCTTC. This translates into CASSEETSYGYTF.

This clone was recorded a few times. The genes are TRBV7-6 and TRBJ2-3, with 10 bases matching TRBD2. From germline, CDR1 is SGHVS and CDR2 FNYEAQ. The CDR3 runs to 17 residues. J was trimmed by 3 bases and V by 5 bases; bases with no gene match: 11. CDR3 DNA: TGTGCCAGCAGCATTGCACGAGCGGGAGGGCCGACAGATACGCAGTATTTT. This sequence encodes CASSIARAGGPTDTQYF.

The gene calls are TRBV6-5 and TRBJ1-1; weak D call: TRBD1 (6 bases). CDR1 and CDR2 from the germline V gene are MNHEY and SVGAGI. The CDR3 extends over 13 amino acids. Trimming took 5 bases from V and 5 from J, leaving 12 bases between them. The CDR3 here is CASSQGQVTEAFF. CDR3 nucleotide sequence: TGTGCCAGCAGTCAGGGGCAGGTTACTGAAGCTTTCTTT.

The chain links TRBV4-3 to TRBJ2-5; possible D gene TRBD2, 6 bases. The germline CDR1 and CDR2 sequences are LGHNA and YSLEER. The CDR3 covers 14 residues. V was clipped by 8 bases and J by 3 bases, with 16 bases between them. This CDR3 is CASRRGWGEETQYF. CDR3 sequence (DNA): TGCGCCAGCCGCCGGGGGTGGGGCGAAGAGACCCAGTACTTC.

CDR3 DNA: TGTGCCAGCTCAGGGGGCCTGAACACTGAAGCTTTCTTT. Its protein is CASSGGLNTEAFF. The chain joins TRBV18 to TRBJ1-1, with D perhaps TRBD1 (6 bases). The CDR3 contains 13 residues. The V end was cut by 5 bases, the J end by 0 bases, with 7 bases between. CDR1 and CDR2 from the germline V gene are KGHSH and LQKENI.

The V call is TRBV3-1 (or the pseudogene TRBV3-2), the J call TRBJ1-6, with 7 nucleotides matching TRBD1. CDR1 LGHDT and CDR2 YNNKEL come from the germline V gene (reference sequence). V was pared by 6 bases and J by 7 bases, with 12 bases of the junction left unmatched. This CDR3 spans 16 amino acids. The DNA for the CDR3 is TGTGCCAGCAGTCAAAACAGGGGCTTGGGGAATTCACCCCTCCACTTT. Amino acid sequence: CASSQNRGLGNSPLHF.

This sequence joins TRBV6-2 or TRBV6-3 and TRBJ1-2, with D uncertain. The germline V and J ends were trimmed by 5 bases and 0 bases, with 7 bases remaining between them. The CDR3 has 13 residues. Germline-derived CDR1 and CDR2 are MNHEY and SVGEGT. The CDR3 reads CASSPPTNYGYTF. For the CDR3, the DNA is TGTGCCAGCAGTCCACCGACTAACTATGGCTACACCTTC.

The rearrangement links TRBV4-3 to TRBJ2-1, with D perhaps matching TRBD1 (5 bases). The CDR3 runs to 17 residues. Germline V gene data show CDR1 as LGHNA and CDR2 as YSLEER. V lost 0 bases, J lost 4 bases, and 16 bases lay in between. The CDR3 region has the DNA TGCGCCAGCAGCCAAGATTGGGCCAGGGATTCGTACAATGAGCAGTTCTTC. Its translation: CASSQDWARDSYNEQFF.

The chain's CDR3 is CASSITKNYGYTF. In nucleotides, the CDR3 is TGTGCCAGCAGTATAACGAAAAACTATGGCTACACCTTC. The chain is built from TRBV6-6 and TRBJ1-2; D gene ambiguous. Trimming took 5 bases from V and 2 from J, leaving 9 bases between them. The CDR3 loop spans 13 amino acids. Germline-derived CDR1 and CDR2 are MNHNY and SVGAGI (reference sequence).

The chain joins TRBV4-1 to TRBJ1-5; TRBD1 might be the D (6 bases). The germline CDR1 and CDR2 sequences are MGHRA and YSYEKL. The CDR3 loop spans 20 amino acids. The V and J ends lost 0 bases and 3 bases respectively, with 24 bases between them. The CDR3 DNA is TGCGCCAGCAGCCAAGATAGGGGACACGGATTACAATCCTACAATCAGCCCCAGCATTTT. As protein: CASSQDRGHGLQSYNQPQHF.

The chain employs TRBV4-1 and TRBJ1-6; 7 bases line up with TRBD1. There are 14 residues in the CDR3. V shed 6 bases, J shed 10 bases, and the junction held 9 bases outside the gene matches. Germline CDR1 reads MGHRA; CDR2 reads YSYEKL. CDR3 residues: CASRLGTEGSPLHF. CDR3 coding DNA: TGCGCCAGCAGACTTGGGACAGAGGGCTCACCCCTCCACTTT.

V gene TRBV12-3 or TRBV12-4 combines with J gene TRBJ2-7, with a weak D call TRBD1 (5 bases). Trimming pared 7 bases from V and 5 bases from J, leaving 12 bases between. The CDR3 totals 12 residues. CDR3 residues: CASKLQGHEQYF. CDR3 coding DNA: TGTGCCAGCAAACTCCAGGGCCACGAGCAGTACTTC.

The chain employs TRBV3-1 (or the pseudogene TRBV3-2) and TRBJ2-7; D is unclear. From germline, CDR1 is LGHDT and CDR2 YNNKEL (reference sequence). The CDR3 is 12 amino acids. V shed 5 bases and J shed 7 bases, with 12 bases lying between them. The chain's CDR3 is CASSELGREQYF. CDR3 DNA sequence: TGTGCCAGCAGCGAATTGGGTCGGGAGCAGTACTTC.

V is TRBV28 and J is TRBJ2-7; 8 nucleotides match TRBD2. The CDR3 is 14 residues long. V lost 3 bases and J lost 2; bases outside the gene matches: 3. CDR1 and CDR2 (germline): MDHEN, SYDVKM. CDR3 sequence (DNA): TGTGCCAGCAGTTTCGACGGGGGGGCCTACGAGCAGTACTTC. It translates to CASSFDGGAYEQYF.

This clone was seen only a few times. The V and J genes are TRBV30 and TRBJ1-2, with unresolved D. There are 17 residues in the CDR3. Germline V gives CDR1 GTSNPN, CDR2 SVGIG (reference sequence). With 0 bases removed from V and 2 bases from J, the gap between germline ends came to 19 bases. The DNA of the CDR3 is TGTGCCTGGAGTGTATTTCGTTTTGGCACCACAAACTATGGCTACACCTTC. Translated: CAWSVFRFGTTNYGYTF. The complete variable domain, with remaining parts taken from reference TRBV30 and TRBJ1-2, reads SQTIHQWPATLVQPVGSPLSLECTVEGTSNPNLYWYRQAAGRGLQLLFYSVGIGQISSEVPQNLSASRPQDRQFILSSKKLLLSDSGFYLCAWSVFRFGTTNYGYTFGSGTRLTVV.

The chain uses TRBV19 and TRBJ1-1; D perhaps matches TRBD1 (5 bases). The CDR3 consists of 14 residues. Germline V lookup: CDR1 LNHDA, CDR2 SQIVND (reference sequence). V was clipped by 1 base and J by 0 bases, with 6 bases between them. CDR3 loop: CASSIAGMNTEAFF. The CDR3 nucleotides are TGTGCCAGTAGTATAGCAGGGATGAACACTGAAGCTTTCTTT.

CDR3 in DNA: TGTGCCAGCTCCTACAGGGGAACTAACTATGGCTACACCTTC. Translating it yields CASSYRGTNYGYTF. This rearrangement joins TRBV4-2 to TRBJ1-2; 7 nucleotides align to TRBD1. V shed 8 bases and J 0 bases; nucleotides not matched to a gene: 6. CDR1 and CDR2 from the germline V gene are LGHNA and YNFKEQ. There are 14 residues in the CDR3.

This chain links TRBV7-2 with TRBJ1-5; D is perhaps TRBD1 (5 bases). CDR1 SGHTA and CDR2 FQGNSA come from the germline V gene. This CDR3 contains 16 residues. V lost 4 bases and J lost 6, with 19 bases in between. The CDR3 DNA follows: TGTGCCAGCAGCTACGAAAGTGACAGTTGGGTTCAGCCCCAGCATTTT. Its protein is CASSYESDSWVQPQHF. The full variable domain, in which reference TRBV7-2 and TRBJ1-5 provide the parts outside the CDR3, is GAGVSQSPSNKVTEKGKDVELRCDPISGHTALYWYRQSLGQGLEFLIYFQGNSAPDKSGLPSDRFSAERTGGSVSTLTIQRTQQEDSAVYLCASSYESDSWVQPQHFGDGTRLSIL.